This entry features one T cell receptor (beta chain) sequence. No antigen is known for it. The source of the sample is a study of human T cells and chemical hapten exposure. As for the study in general: During the roughly 24-week study period, patients had diphenylcyclopropenone applied to the scalp every week. DPC (0.01%) was patch tested on the upper back and read at 6 days. General observations from the study: Large CDR3 similarity clusters arose significantly more often from expanded TCRs than from controls.

This sample's time point: patch test 2, 6 weeks after DPC sensitization. Documented treatment: therapeutic diphenylcyclopropenone sensitization with weekly scalp DPC. Blood sampling preceded each patch test application. CDR1 and CDR2 from the germline V gene are MNHEY and SVGAGI. CDR3 length: 13 residues. Trimming shortened V by 2 bases and J by 3 bases, and 6 bases separated the two germline ends. TCRdb called the RACE reads again in MiXCR, with one record for every CDR3 protein. Found here are approximately 90,000 distinct CDR3 sequences, roughly 9.6% of them singletons; the top ten hold roughly 2%.

The chain recombines TRBV6-5 with TRBJ2-3, with no clear D. This TCR was sampled from a man aged 40-49 years with alopecia areata. Some clones in this sample may be carry-over from other donors' samples. The source material was whole blood, sampled in connection with sensitization to the hapten diphenylcyclopropenone (DPC). CDR3 in amino acids: CASSYVVTDTQYF. The DNA of the CDR3 is TGTGCCAGCAGTTACGTAGTTACAGATACGCAGTATTTT.